This T cell receptor beta chain was recorded in a study of blood T cell repertoires in COVID-19 (dated by TCRdb to about 2020). Study-level background: Samples from collaborators originated in the United States, Italy and Spain and spanned both the acute and convalescent phases of COVID-19. The material from the prospective study consisted of cDNA or gDNA derived from T cells, B-cell-depleted T cells, or PBMCs. Subjects who had been exposed to COVID-19, were actively infected with it, or had recovered from it provided the deeply sampled blood TCRbeta repertoires that made up the dataset. The repertoires were released in a freely available public database intended as a resource for research on the immune response to SARS-CoV-2. The samples were drawn from two sources: the first 160 participants of the ongoing ImmuneRACE study, and 1,200 or so subjects contributed by 6 global collaborators. Nearly every sample came with metadata listing a de-identified subject ID, COVID-19 status, age in years and sex. Where available, HLA class I and class II types were obtained from metadata supplied by the sample provider rather than from assay-based typing. The research as a whole found: How much clinical and demographic metadata was included differed by source and by participant, and the metadata was provided uncurated.

About this clone itself: The antigen it recognizes is unknown. Base qualities were left out, and no much larger clone turns up one base away.

The collaborating institutions used their own protocols to collect whole blood in K2EDTA tubes. For TCRbeta analysis, collaborators shipped samples in one of three forms: frozen whole blood, isolated PBMCs, or DNA extracted from either of those sample types. TCRbeta CDR3 regions were amplified from genomic DNA using the immunoSEQ Assay, a bias-controlled multiplex PCR. On the study's bioinformatics: Nucleated cell counts per sample were estimated from amplification of reference gene primers within the assay. To quantify the absolute abundance of each unique TCRbeta CDR3 rearrangement, sequence reads were collapsed and filtered. For each sample, productive Simpson clonality was calculated by taking the square root of Simpson's diversity index across productive rearrangements. This is the immuneACCESS table as TCRdb keeps it, with only in-frame sequences that have V and J called. A part of the clones is gone; compared with another copy, unresolved V genes explain less than half, and the rest is unexplained. Clone size and the V and J calls come from that table; the DNA yielded D and trimming. For this sample the table gives about 490,000 clones, of which roughly 88% were detected only once. Clones ranked in the top ten supply about 3.2% of the sample.

V lost 5 bases and J lost 3 bases, and the count of bases not matched to a germline gene is 10. CDR1 and CDR2 (MNHNY, SVGAGI) derive from the germline V gene (reference sequence). Its CDR3 holds 17 amino acids, cysteine through phenylalanine. Only the CDR3 part of the read is kept: 51 bases, read in frame from the first base. This clonotype was obtained from a human donor in a cohort sampled during active COVID-19. Sequencing was performed on peripheral blood. The chain couples TRBV6-6 to TRBJ1-5; 10 junctional bases match TRBD1. The CDR3 protein is CASSPETGGTSNQPQHF. The base sequence is TGTGCCAGCAGTCCCGAGACAGGGGGCACCTCCAATCAGCCCCAGCATTTT.